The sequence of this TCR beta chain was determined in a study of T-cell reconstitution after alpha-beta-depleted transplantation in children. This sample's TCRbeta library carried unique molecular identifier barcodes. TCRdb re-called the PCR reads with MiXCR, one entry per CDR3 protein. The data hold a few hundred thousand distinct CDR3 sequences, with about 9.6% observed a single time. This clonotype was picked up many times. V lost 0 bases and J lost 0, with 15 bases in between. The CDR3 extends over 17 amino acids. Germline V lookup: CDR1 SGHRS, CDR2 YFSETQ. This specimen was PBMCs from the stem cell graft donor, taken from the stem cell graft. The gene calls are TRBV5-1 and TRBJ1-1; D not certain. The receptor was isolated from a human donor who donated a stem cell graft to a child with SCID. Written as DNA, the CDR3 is TGCGCCAGCAGCTTGGTGGTGGGCGGTCTGGTGAACACTGAAGCTTTCTTT. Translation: CASSLVVGGLVNTEAFF.